The rows below give T cell receptor beta chains drawn from one sample of a study of cytomegalovirus exposure and HLA in healthy donors. TCRdb's copy holds only in-frame clones and misses some; the assay was immunoSEQ multiplex PCR. The table records 95,000 to 150,000 clones, approximately 83% of them present only once. The material sequenced was PBMCs. These receptors were obtained from a woman aged 40 to 50 in good health and CMV-seropositive. The CDR3 runs from the conserved cysteine through the conserved F or W. The D gene is left open where the match is weak.

j_call v_call cdr3_length d_call cdr3_aa cdr3_nt
TRBJ1-3 TRBV28 14 - CASIPGGPGNTIYF TGTGCCAGCATACCCGGGGGGCCTGGAAACACCATATATTTT
TRBJ2-7 TRBV15 14 TRBD2 CATSQGLLDYEQYF TGTGCCACCAGCCAGGGACTATTGGACTACGAGCAGTACTTC
TRBJ1-1 TRBV5-1 13 - CASSILQGPEAFF TGCGCCAGCAGCATTCTACAGGGCCCTGAAGCTTTCTTT
TRBJ2-7 TRBV27 13 TRBD2 CASQASGKYEQYF TGTGCCAGCCAGGCTAGCGGAAAGTACGAGCAGTACTTC
TRBJ2-1 TRBV4-3 16 TRBD1 CASSQARGPLGNEQFF TGCGCCAGCAGCCAAGCTAGGGGGCCCCTAGGCAATGAGCAGTTCTTC
TRBJ1-4 TRBV4-3 16 - CASSQGGSGGGEKLFF TGCGCCAGCAGCCAGGGGGGTTCGGGGGGGGGTGAAAAACTGTTTTTT
TRBJ1-5 TRBV28 15 TRBD1 CASTRTGGNNQPQHF TGTGCCAGTACCCGGACAGGGGGCAACAATCAGCCCCAGCATTTT
TRBJ2-7 TRBV28 13 - CASLGGDSREQYF TGTGCCAGTCTAGGAGGTGATTCACGGGAGCAGTACTTC
TRBJ2-7 TRBV5-1 14 TRBD1 CASSQGAPLDEQYF TGCGCCAGCAGTCAGGGGGCGCCTCTTGACGAGCAGTACTTC
TRBJ2-7 TRBV5-6 14 TRBD1 CASSLAGQTYEQYF TGTGCCAGCAGCTTGGCGGGACAGACCTACGAGCAGTACTTC
TRBJ2-2 TRBV6-4 10 - CASSAAGLFF TGTGCCAGCAGTGCGGCGGGGCTGTTTTTT
TRBJ2-3 TRBV19 16 TRBD2 CASSMTSGFSTDTQYF TGTGCCAGTAGTATGACTAGCGGATTTAGCACAGATACGCAGTATTTT
TRBJ2-7 TRBV9 14 - CASSESGANAEQYF TGTGCCAGCAGCGAGAGTGGGGCAAACGCCGAGCAGTACTTC
TRBJ1-5 TRBV5-6 14 - CASSLSAGKQPQHF TGTGCCAGCAGCTTGTCGGCCGGGAAGCAGCCCCAGCATTTT
TRBJ2-1 TRBV18 15 - CASSPRGNRNNEQFF TGTGCCAGCTCACCTAGAGGAAATCGAAACAATGAGCAGTTCTTC
TRBJ2-7 TRBV28 14 TRBD1 CASSPGGLPYEQYF TGTGCCAGCAGTCCAGGGGGTCTGCCCTACGAGCAGTACTTC
TRBJ2-7 TRBV28 12 - CASVKDYCKPDF TGTGCCAGCGTAAAAGACTATTGCAAGCCGGACTTC
TRBJ1-1 TRBV28 16 TRBD1 CASRPRGQGAGTEAFF TGTGCCAGCAGGCCCCGAGGACAGGGGGCGGGCACTGAAGCTTTCTTT